One and the same sample provided the 27 T cell receptor beta chains below, sequenced in a study of cytomegalovirus exposure and HLA in healthy donors. PCR was performed using 60 Vbeta and 13 Jbeta primers. TCRdb's table, derived via immunoSEQ multiplex PCR, lists solely in-frame clones and lacks some. The table lists under 130,000 clones, around 63% of them singletons. Input material: PBMCs. Source of these receptors: a man aged 25-40 years in good health and CMV-seronegative.

The V and J genes are TRBV9 and TRBJ2-3, with 7 bases that match TRBD1. Losses at the gene ends were 3 bases for V and 4 bases for J; bases not matched to a gene: 8. Per the germline V gene, CDR1 is SGDLS and CDR2 is YYNGEE. The CDR3 has 15 amino acids. CDR3 region: CASSDRGVKADTQYF. In nucleotides, the CDR3 is TGTGCCAGCAGCGACAGGGGCGTCAAGGCAGATACGCAGTATTTT.

This clone came up once. This chain links TRBV2 with TRBJ2-4, with D possibly matching TRBD1 (6 bases). Trimming took off 5 bases at V and 2 bases at J, with 16 bases between the two ends. Germline assignment: CDR1 SNHLY and CDR2 FYNNEI. This CDR3 has 16 amino acids. The CDR3 sequence is CASSYRVPLSKNIQYF. In DNA, the CDR3 is TGTGCCAGCAGTTACAGGGTCCCTTTGTCCAAAAACATTCAGTACTTC.

The V and J genes are TRBV7-3 and TRBJ2-5; possibly TRBD1 for D (6 bases). Looked up from germline, CDR1 is SGHTA and CDR2 is FQGTGA. Trimming shortened V by 1 base and J by 5 bases, and 8 bases separated the two germline ends. The CDR3 covers 13 residues. The CDR3, as DNA: TGTGCCAGCAGCTTAAACAGGGAGGAGACCCAGTACTTC. This gives the protein CASSLNREETQYF.

The chain uses TRBV27 and TRBJ2-3; 9 positions agree with TRBD2. V trimming: 6 bases; J trimming: 3 bases; junction bases outside the gene matches: 4. The germline gives CDR1 MNHEY, CDR2 SMNVEV (reference sequence). The CDR3 sequence is 14 residues long. The CDR3 DNA reads TGTGCCAGCAGCGAGCGGGAGGAAACAGATACGCAGTATTTT. Residues: CASSEREETDTQYF.

CDR3 sequence: CASSRDKIQETQYF. CDR3 nucleotides: TGTGCCAGCAGCCGGGATAAGATCCAAGAGACCCAGTACTTC. This rearrangement joins TRBV11-3 to TRBJ2-5, with D tentatively TRBD2 (5 bases). The CDR3 contains 14 residues. Germline-derived CDR1 and CDR2 are SGHNT and YENEEA. Between the trimmed V and J ends, which lost 5 bases and 1 base, there was a span of 11 bases. The full variable domain, rest sourced from reference TRBV11-3 and TRBJ2-5, is EAGVVQSPRYKIIEKKQPVAFWCNPISGHNTLYWYLQNLGQGPELLIRYENEEAVDDSQLPKDRFSAERLKGVDSTLKIQPAELGDSAVYLCASSRDKIQETQYFGPGTRLLVL.

The chain couples TRBV7-9 to TRBJ1-4; D uncertain. The CDR3 is 12 residues long. Germline CDR1 is SEHNR and CDR2 is FQNEAQ (reference sequence). V was pared by 2 bases and J by 8 bases, with 6 bases between. The CDR3 sequence: CASSLRREKLFF. CDR3 bases: TGTGCCAGCAGCTTACGCCGGGAAAAACTGTTTTTT.

This clone was seen a handful of times. The J gene is TRBJ2-1, the V gene TRBV7-2; 9 positions match TRBD1. The trim removed 3 bases at V and 6 bases at J, leaving 3 bases unmatched. This CDR3 comprises 14 residues. Germline CDR1 and CDR2: SGHTA and FQGNSA. The CDR3, as DNA: TGTGCCAGCAGCTTGGGGACAGGGTCCAATGAGCAGTTCTTC. This codes for CASSLGTGSNEQFF.

The V call is TRBV6-5, the J call TRBJ2-2, with 10 nucleotides matching TRBD1. Unmatched junction bases numbered 7, after V lost 3 bases and J lost 6 bases. The length of the CDR3 is 16 residues. CDR1 and CDR2 (germline): MNHEY, SVGAGI. The CDR3 nucleotides read TGTGCCAGCAGTTATGCTAGACAGGGGGCCTCCGGGGAGCTGTTTTTT. Translating gives CASSYARQGASGELFF.

The chain has TRBV5-1 and TRBJ1-1; 8 bases align to TRBD1. The V and J ends lost 4 bases and 3 bases, in that order; junction bases with no gene match: 5. Looked up from germline, CDR1 is SGHRS and CDR2 is YFSETQ. There are 14 residues in the CDR3. The DNA of the CDR3 is TGCGCCAGCAGCATCCGGACAGGGTACACTGAAGCTTTCTTT. Residues: CASSIRTGYTEAFF.

The V gene is TRBV5-1, the J gene TRBJ1-2; the D is unclear. Germline V lookup: CDR1 SGHRS, CDR2 YFSETQ. The CDR3 consists of 14 residues. Deletions cut 0 bases from V and 3 bases from J, with 9 bases between. The CDR3 sequence is CASSLEDTYYGYTF. For the CDR3, the DNA is TGCGCCAGCAGCTTGGAAGACACATACTATGGCTACACCTTC.

This clone occurred a few times. The gene calls are TRBV9 and TRBJ2-5, with TRBD2 as a possible D gene (6 bases). The CDR3 sequence is 16 residues long. Trimming left V 0 bases short and J 1 base short, with 13 bases between. The germline V gene has CDR1 SGDLS and CDR2 YYNGEE. The CDR3 protein is CASSVDAGRVQETQYF. The CDR3 region has the DNA TGTGCCAGCAGCGTAGATGCGGGGCGCGTCCAAGAGACCCAGTACTTC.

The chain uses TRBV7-3 and TRBJ1-1, with 7 positions matching TRBD1. The CDR3 contains 15 residues. The germline V gene has CDR1 SGHTA and CDR2 FQGTGA. Unmatched junction bases numbered 4, after V lost 2 bases and J lost 1 base. CDR3 coding DNA: TGTGCCAGCAGCTTATCGGGACAGCCGAACACTGAAGCTTTCTTT. Amino acids: CASSLSGQPNTEAFF.

CDR3 DNA: TGCGCCAGCAGCTTGCAACCAGGGAACGATGAGCAGTTCTTC. This codes for CASSLQPGNDEQFF. The rearrangement joins TRBV5-1 to TRBJ2-1, with D perhaps matching TRBD1 (5 bases). The CDR3 has 14 amino acids. With 1 base removed from V and 8 bases from J, the gap between germline ends came to 13 bases. Germline CDR1 is SGHRS and CDR2 is YFSETQ.

This chain joins TRBV7-9 and TRBJ1-5; D perhaps matches TRBD1 (5 bases). The CDR3 is made up of 15 amino acids. From germline, CDR1 is SEHNR and CDR2 FQNEAQ (reference sequence). V was shortened by 5 bases and J by 4 bases, with 15 bases between the two germline ends. This chain's CDR3 is CASSPGGGENQPQHF. The CDR3, as DNA: TGTGCCAGCAGCCCGGGAGGAGGGGAGAATCAGCCCCAGCATTTT.

This rearrangement joins TRBV19 to TRBJ2-7, with TRBD2 matching 7 bases. The V segment lost 5 bases and the J segment 1 base; nucleotides outside the gene matches: 8. The V gene's germline CDR1 is LNHDA and CDR2 SQIVND (reference sequence). This CDR3 region has 15 residues. CDR3 protein: CASSARGRGSYEQYF. DNA of the CDR3: TGTGCCAGTAGTGCCCGGGGGAGGGGTTCCTACGAGCAGTACTTC.

This clone was counted a few times. The V and J genes are TRBV30 and TRBJ2-5, with no clear D. There are 11 residues in the CDR3. Trimming removed 1 base from V and 4 bases from J, with 4 bases in between. Germline V lookup: CDR1 GTSNPN, CDR2 SVGIG (reference sequence). The CDR3 coding sequence is TGTGCCTGGAGTGCAGGAGAGACCCAGTACTTC. It is translated as CAWSAGETQYF.

The gene calls are TRBV5-6 and TRBJ1-2; 7 bases line up with TRBD1. CDR1 and CDR2 (germline): SGHDT, YYEEEE. This CDR3 is 13 amino acids long. The V and J ends lost 3 bases and 2 bases, in that order; junction bases with no gene match: 1. CDR3 sequence reads: CASSSTGNYGYTF. The CDR3 nucleotides read TGTGCCAGCAGCTCGACAGGGAACTATGGCTACACCTTC.

This clone occurred a few times. The rearrangement links TRBV28 to TRBJ1-1, with D tentatively TRBD1 (5 bases). With 6 bases removed from V and 1 base from J, the gap between germline ends came to 12 bases. Germline CDR1 is MDHEN and CDR2 is SYDVKM. The CDR3 consists of 14 residues. CDR3 DNA sequence: TGTGCCAGCAGCGCGGGACCCTCGAACACTGAAGCTTTCTTT. Amino acid sequence: CASSAGPSNTEAFF.

This clone was observed a handful of times. The rearrangement uses TRBV7-9 and TRBJ2-1; D may be TRBD2 (6 bases). The CDR3 length is 15 residues. The ends were cut back, 5 bases at V and 7 bases at J, with 18 bases in the middle. Germline assignment: CDR1 SEHNR and CDR2 FQNEAQ (reference sequence). DNA of the CDR3: TGTGCCAGCAGCCCCGCGGGACTTCTTTGGAATGAGCAGTTCTTC. Amino acid sequence: CASSPAGLLWNEQFF.

The CDR3, as DNA: TGCGCCAGCAGCCAAGATGAGCTCACGGACAGGGCGACGAGCGAGCAGTACTTC. The encoded protein is CASSQDELTDRATSEQYF. V is TRBV4-3 and J is TRBJ2-7; 8 bases align to TRBD1. After removal of 0 bases from V and 6 bases from J, the junction contained 16 bases not matched to a gene. The CDR3 has 18 amino acids. Germline CDR1 LGHNA, CDR2 YSLEER.

The rearrangement joins TRBV28 to TRBJ1-3; D is perhaps TRBD1 (6 bases). CDR1 is MDHEN and CDR2 is SYDVKM in the germline V gene. V lost 4 bases, J lost 2 bases, and 12 bases lay in between. The length of the CDR3 is 15 residues. In DNA form, the CDR3 reads TGTGCCAGCAGTTCCGGGGGGCCCCCTGGAAACACCATATATTTT. Translated, it gives CASSSGGPPGNTIYF.

The chain combines TRBV10-3 with TRBJ1-2; D unresolved. The CDR3 is 14 amino acids. Trimming took 0 bases from V and 8 from J, leaving 13 bases between them. CDR1 is ENHRY and CDR2 is SYGVKD in the germline V gene. The CDR3, as DNA: TGTGCCATCAGTGAGTCAGGCGAGGATGGAGGCTACACCTTC. This sequence encodes CAISESGEDGGYTF.

This chain uses TRBV19 with TRBJ1-5; 7 bases line up with TRBD1. The CDR3 sequence is 15 residues long. In germline, CDR1 is LNHDA, CDR2 SQIVND (reference sequence). V dropped 4 bases and J dropped 6; count of bases not matched to a gene: 9. This CDR3 reads CASSNEGQQGQPQHF. Here the CDR3 DNA reads TGTGCCAGTAGTAATGAGGGACAGCAGGGTCAGCCCCAGCATTTT.

This sequence joins TRBV28 and TRBJ2-7; 7 bases fit TRBD1. Losses at the gene ends were 2 bases for V and 1 base for J; bases not matched to a gene: 2. This CDR3 has 14 amino acids. CDR1 is MDHEN and CDR2 is SYDVKM in the germline V gene. The CDR3: CASSLRQGSYEQYF. The DNA for the CDR3 is TGTGCCAGCAGTTTAAGACAGGGATCCTACGAGCAGTACTTC. Variable domain in full (rest from reference TRBV28 and TRBJ2-7): DVKVTQSSRYLVKRTGEKVFLECVQDMDHENMFWYRQDPGLGLRLIYFSYDVKMKEKGDIPEGYSVSREKKERFSLILESASTNQTSMYLCASSLRQGSYEQYFGPGTRLTVT.

This chain uses TRBV11-2 with TRBJ2-5; 8 bases are a match to TRBD1. Germline CDR1 is SGHAT and CDR2 is FQNNGV. The CDR3 spans 16 residues. V lost 2 bases to trimming and J lost 3 bases; unmatched junction nucleotides: 8. The CDR3 nucleotides read TGTGCCAGCAGCTTATTTCGAGCAGGGGGCGAAGAGACCCAGTACTTC. This translates into CASSLFRAGGEETQYF. Together with reference TRBV11-2 and TRBJ2-5, the CDR3 gives the full variable domain: EAGVAQSPRYKIIEKRQSVAFWCNPISGHATLYWYQQILGQGPKLLIQFQNNGVVDDSQLPKDRFSAERLKGVDSTLKIQPAKLEDSAVYLCASSLFRAGGEETQYFGPGTRLLVL.

The sample holds one count of this clone. The rearrangement joins TRBV7-9 to TRBJ1-3; 9 bases fit TRBD1. This CDR3 region has 16 residues. J was trimmed by 2 bases and V by 4 bases; bases with no gene match: 6. From germline, CDR1 is SEHNR and CDR2 FQNEAQ (reference sequence). CDR3 residues: CASSSPGQGTGNTIYF. Here the CDR3 DNA reads TGTGCCAGCAGCTCGCCGGGACAGGGAACTGGAAACACCATATATTTT.

This chain connects TRBV6-5 to TRBJ1-2; 9 nucleotides agree with TRBD1. The germline gives CDR1 MNHEY, CDR2 SVGAGI. Unmatched junction bases numbered 10, after V lost 3 bases and J lost 5 bases. The CDR3 has 16 amino acids. CDR3 sequence (DNA): TGTGCCAGCAGTTATTCGACCGGGACAGGGCGGTATGGCTACACCTTC. The encoded protein is CASSYSTGTGRYGYTF.